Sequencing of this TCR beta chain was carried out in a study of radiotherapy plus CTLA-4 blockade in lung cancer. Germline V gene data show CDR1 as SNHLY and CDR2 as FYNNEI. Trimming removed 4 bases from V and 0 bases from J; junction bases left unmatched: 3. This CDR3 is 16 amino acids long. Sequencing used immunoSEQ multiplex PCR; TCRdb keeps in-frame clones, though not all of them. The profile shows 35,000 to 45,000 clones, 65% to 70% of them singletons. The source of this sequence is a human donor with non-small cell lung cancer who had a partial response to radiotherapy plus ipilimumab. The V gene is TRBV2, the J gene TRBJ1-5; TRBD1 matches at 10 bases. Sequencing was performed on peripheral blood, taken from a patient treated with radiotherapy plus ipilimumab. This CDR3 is CASSVGQGNSNQPQHF. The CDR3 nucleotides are TGTGCCAGCAGTGTGGGACAGGGGAATAGCAATCAGCCCCAGCATTTT.